This entry lists 19 T cell receptor beta chains sequenced from one sample in a study of Graves' ophthalmopathy and Graves' hyperthyroidism. Investigators amplified TCR beta CDR3 regions from RNA transcripts. First-round RT-PCR with HTBI primers preceded a second-round multiplex PCR. Via MiXCR, TCRdb re-called the multiplex PCR reads, giving one row per CDR3 protein. Of 600,000 to 950,000 distinct CDR3 sequences listed, 35% to 50% are singletons. The sample was peripheral blood. These receptors came from an adult man with Graves' ophthalmopathy.

The rearrangement joins TRBV5-4 to TRBJ2-7, with D perhaps assigned TRBD1 or TRBD2 (6 bases each). The CDR3 runs 14 residues. Per germline, CDR1 SGHNT and CDR2 YYREEE (reference sequence). V lost 1 base and J 2 bases, leaving 10 bases between the germline ends. The CDR3 loop is CASSLQGRPYEQYV. The CDR3 DNA sequence: TGTGCCAGCAGCTTGCAGGGGAGGCCCTACGAGCAGTACGTC.

This clonotype has more than one count but fewer than ten. This chain connects TRBV12-3 or TRBV12-4 to TRBJ1-2; 7 bases agree with TRBD1. V trimming: 3 bases; J trimming: 8 bases; junction bases outside the gene matches: 6. The CDR3 contains 13 residues. The DNA of the CDR3 is TGTGCCAGCAGTTTCATTCAGGGGGGAGGCTACACCTTC. Its protein product is CASSFIQGGGYTF.

This clonotype has at least ten counts. V usage is TRBV7-9 and J usage is TRBJ2-6; D remains ambiguous. The ends were cut back, 5 bases at V and 0 bases at J, with 2 bases in the middle. The germline gives CDR1 SEHNR, CDR2 FQNEAQ (reference sequence). There are 13 residues in the CDR3. The CDR3 spells CASSTSGANVLTF. For the CDR3, the DNA is TGTGCCAGCAGCACCTCTGGGGCCAACGTCCTGACTTTC.

In this sample, this clonotype turned up once. An end of the junction differs from the germline gene, which may be a read error. The CDR3 bases are TGTGCCAACAGTCTCACGACTAGCGGGGGTCGACCCCTCCAAGAGACCCAGTACTTC. This gives the protein CANSLTTSGGRPLQETQYF. The chain uses TRBV12-3 or TRBV12-4 and TRBJ2-5; 12 bases are a match to TRBD2. The CDR3 consists of 19 residues.

A note on this clonotype: The conserved phenylalanine or tryptophan normally closing the CDR3 is absent here, so this likely arose from a read error. The DNA is left out, because the CDR3 cannot be placed on it with certainty; the CDR3 is given as TCRdb lists it. The J gene is TRBJ2-7, the V gene TRBV29-1; the D call of TRBD1 is as the table states it, not checked on the DNA. The germline V gene encodes CDR1 SQVTM and CDR2 ANQGSEA. The CDR3 is made up of 9 amino acids, end residues included. This CDR3 reads CSVGDRKNT.

The chain is built from TRBV7-2 and TRBJ2-5, with 7 bases fitting TRBD2. From germline, CDR1 is SGHTA and CDR2 FQGNSA. The CDR3 has 15 residues. V gave up 6 bases and J gave up 2 bases; unmatched junction bases: 9. The CDR3 loop reads CASSTLAEQQETQYF. CDR3 nucleotides: TGTGCCAGCAGTACCCTAGCGGAACAACAAGAGACCCAGTACTTC.

Points on this clonotype: Possible read error: a much larger clone is one base away. The chain couples TRBV20-1 to TRBJ2-7, with D possibly called TRBD1 or TRBD2 (5 bases each). The germline V gene encodes CDR1 DFQATT and CDR2 SNEGSKA (reference sequence). V lost 1 base to trimming and J lost 0 bases, with 10 bases between them. This CDR3 spans 14 amino acids. In DNA form, the CDR3 reads TGCAGTGCTAGAGGAGGGGACGTCTCCTACGAGCAGTACTTC. This codes for CSARGGDVSYEQYF.

This clonotype was recorded once. The CDR3 carries no conserved terminal phenylalanine or tryptophan, so it likely arises from a read error. The chain employs TRBV10-3 and TRBJ1-2, with a tentative D call TRBD1 (5 bases). Trimming pared 10 bases from V and 0 bases from J, leaving 18 bases between. This CDR3 is 15 amino acids long. CDR1 and CDR2 from the germline V gene are ENHRY and SYGVKD. CDR3 sequence reads: CASRSPRDANYGYTL. The CDR3 bases are TGTGCCAGCAGATCCCCCAGGGACGCTAACTATGGCTACACCCTC.

V usage is TRBV7-8 and J usage is TRBJ1-5; 11 bases match TRBD1. Germline V gives CDR1 SGHVS, CDR2 FQNEAQ. The CDR3 extends over 20 amino acids. Trimming removed 4 bases from V and 0 bases from J; junction bases left unmatched: 14. CDR3 amino acids: CASSSGTGGLDRYSNQPQHF. The CDR3 coding sequence is TGTGCCAGCAGCTCCGGGACAGGGGGACTCGATCGCTATAGCAATCAGCCCCAGCATTTT.

This sequence joins TRBV6-1 and TRBJ2-2, with D possibly matching TRBD1 (6 bases). The CDR3 runs to 13 residues. Germline CDR1 MNHNS, CDR2 SASEGT. V was cut by 10 bases and J by 7 bases, with 16 bases left in between. CDR3 sequence reads: CATSGTPFGELFF. The CDR3 nucleotides read TGTGCCACCTCCGGGACACCCTTCGGGGAGCTGTTTTTT.

Concerning this clonotype: In this CDR3 the conserved last residue, phenylalanine or tryptophan, is missing, so a read error is likely. The DNA is left out, because the CDR3 cannot be placed on it with certainty; the CDR3 is given as TCRdb lists it. The gene calls are TRBV6-1 and TRBJ1-4; the table's D gene call, TRBD1, was not cross checked with the DNA. With termini counted, the CDR3 has 15 amino acids. Per germline, CDR1 MNHNS and CDR2 SASEGT. CDR3 residues: CASRNRGRFTQLFFG.

This clonotype was counted at least ten times. The chain couples TRBV29-1 to TRBJ1-2; a weak D match, TRBD1 (5 bases). This CDR3 region has 13 residues. The ends were cut back, 2 bases at V and 4 bases at J, with 11 bases in the middle. Germline-derived CDR1 and CDR2 are SQVTM and ANQGSEA. The CDR3, as DNA: TGCAGCGTTGAATCGGGGGGATCCTATGGCTACACCTTC. Protein sequence: CSVESGGSYGYTF.

The V call is TRBV2, the J call TRBJ1-2; D is ambiguous. The V gene lost 9 bases and the J gene lost 2 bases, with 16 bases spanning the gap. The CDR3 spans 14 residues. Germline-derived CDR1 and CDR2 are SNHLY and FYNNEI. CDR3 bases: TGTGCCAGTCCCCAGCCCCAAAGGAACTATGGCTACACCTTC. This encodes CASPQPQRNYGYTF.

This clonotype was recorded a few times. This sequence joins TRBV7-9 and TRBJ2-2, with TRBD2 matching over 12 bases. The J segment lost 5 bases and the V segment lost 5 bases, leaving 6 bases of the junction unmatched. The CDR3 sequence is 16 residues long. The germline V gene has CDR1 SEHNR and CDR2 FQNEAQ (reference sequence). The CDR3 nucleotides read TGTGCCAGCAGCCCGACTAGCGGGAGTTCGACCGGGGAGCTGTTTTTT. The encoded protein is CASSPTSGSSTGELFF.

This clonotype appeared a few times. The J gene is TRBJ1-1, the V gene TRBV11-2; D possibly corresponds to TRBD1 (5 bases). In germline, CDR1 is SGHAT, CDR2 FQNNGV. V gave up 6 bases and J gave up 4 bases, with 15 bases separating them. The CDR3 consists of 14 residues. DNA for the CDR3: TGTGCCAGCAGGCCTAACAGGTTCGGCACTGAAGCTTTCTTT. It encodes CASRPNRFGTEAFF. The full variable domain, its missing parts supplied by reference TRBV11-2 and TRBJ1-1, is EAGVAQSPRYKIIEKRQSVAFWCNPISGHATLYWYQQILGQGPKLLIQFQNNGVVDDSQLPKDRFSAERLKGVDSTLKIQPAKLEDSAVYLCASRPNRFGTEAFFGQGTRLTVV.

V and J are TRBV29-1 and TRBJ2-7, with TRBD2 identical over 14 bases. Germline trimming cut 6 bases from V and 4 bases from J; bases unmatched to any gene: 14. The CDR3 contains 17 residues. CDR1 SQVTM and CDR2 ANQGSEA come from the germline V gene. In nucleotides, the CDR3 is TGCAGCGTCAATTCGGGGACTAGCGGGGGTACAACTTACGAGCAGTACTTC. It codes for CSVNSGTSGGTTYEQYF.

This clonotype appeared many times. This rearrangement joins TRBV24-1 to TRBJ2-5; D not certain. Germline assignment: CDR1 KGHDR and CDR2 SFDVKD. This CDR3 is 14 amino acids long. Trimming removed 4 bases at V and 5 bases at J, with 13 bases between. CDR3 sequence: CATSDPRIEETQYF. The CDR3 coding sequence is TGTGCCACCAGTGACCCTAGGATTGAGGAGACCCAGTACTTC.

This chain connects TRBV29-1 to TRBJ2-7; D tentatively fits TRBD1 or TRBD2 (5 bases each). V dropped 4 bases and J dropped 3 bases, with 16 bases sitting between them. Germline lookup yields CDR1 SQVTM and CDR2 ANQGSEA. The CDR3 length is 14 residues. CDR3 loop: CSVAGAGSNYEQYF. In nucleotides, the CDR3 is TGCAGCGTTGCCGGGGCAGGATCTAACTACGAGCAGTACTTC.

Remarks on this clonotype: Possible read error: a much larger clone is one base away. The CDR3 DNA is TGTGCCAGCAGAATCGGCGCAGGGGGGTACGAGCAGTACTTC. This gives the protein CASRIGAGGYEQYF. This chain links TRBV10-1 with TRBJ2-7; D is perhaps TRBD1 (7 bases). Germline CDR1 is WNHNN and CDR2 is SYGVQD (reference sequence). This CDR3 has 14 amino acids.